This TCR beta chain was documented in a study of T cell responses to AZD1222 COVID-19 vaccine. Study-level results: A rise in Spike-specific TCR breadth and depth followed two AZD1222 doses.

This clone was counted once. Its antigen is unknown. V gave up 6 bases and J gave up 6 bases, with 14 bases separating them. CDR1 LNHDA and CDR2 SQIVND come from the germline V gene (reference sequence). CDR3 size: 14 residues. The assay was immunoSEQ multiplex PCR, and TCRdb's table has in-frame clones only and misses some. Of hundreds of thousands of clones listed, approximately 94% are singletons. The sequence was obtained from an adult in good health. This chain connects TRBV19 to TRBJ2-2, with D possibly called TRBD1 or TRBD2 (6 bases each). The sample in question was peripheral blood, obtained on day 0 of MenACWY control vaccination. This CDR3 reads CASRSNGGPGELFF. The CDR3 region has the DNA TGTGCCAGTAGGAGCAACGGGGGCCCCGGGGAGCTGTTTTTT.